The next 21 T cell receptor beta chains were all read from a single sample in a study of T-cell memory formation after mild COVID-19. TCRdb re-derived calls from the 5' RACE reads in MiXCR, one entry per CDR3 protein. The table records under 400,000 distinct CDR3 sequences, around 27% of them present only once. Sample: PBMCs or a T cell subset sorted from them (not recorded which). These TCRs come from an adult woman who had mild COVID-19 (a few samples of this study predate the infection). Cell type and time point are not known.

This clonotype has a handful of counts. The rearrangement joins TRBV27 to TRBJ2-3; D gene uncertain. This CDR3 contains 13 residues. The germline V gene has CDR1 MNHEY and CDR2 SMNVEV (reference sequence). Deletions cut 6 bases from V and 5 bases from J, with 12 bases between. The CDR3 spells CASSPFVKDTQYF. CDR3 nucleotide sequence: TGTGCCAGCAGCCCTTTTGTTAAAGATACGCAGTATTTT.

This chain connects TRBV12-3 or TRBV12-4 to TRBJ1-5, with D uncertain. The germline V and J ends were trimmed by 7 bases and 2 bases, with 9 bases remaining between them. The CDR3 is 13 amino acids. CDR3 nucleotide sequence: TGTGCCAGCACGTTAGCTGGCAATCAGCCCCAGCATTTT. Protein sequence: CASTLAGNQPQHF.

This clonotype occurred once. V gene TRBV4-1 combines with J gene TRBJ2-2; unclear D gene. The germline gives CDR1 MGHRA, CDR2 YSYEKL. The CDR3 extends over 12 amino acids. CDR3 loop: CATLRATGELFF. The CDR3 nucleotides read TGCGCGACCCTTCGGGCCACCGGGGAGCTGTTTTTT.

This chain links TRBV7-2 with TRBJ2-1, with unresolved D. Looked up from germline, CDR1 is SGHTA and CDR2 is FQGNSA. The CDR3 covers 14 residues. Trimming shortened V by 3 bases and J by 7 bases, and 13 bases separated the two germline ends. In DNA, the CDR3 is TGTGCCAGCAGCTTGTCAGCCGTGGTAAATGAGCAGTTCTTC. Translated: CASSLSAVVNEQFF.

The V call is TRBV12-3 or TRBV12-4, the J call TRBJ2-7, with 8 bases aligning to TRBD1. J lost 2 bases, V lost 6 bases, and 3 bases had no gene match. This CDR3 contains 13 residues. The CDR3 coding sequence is TGTGCCAGCAGGCCGACAGGGGCCTACGAGCAGTACTTC. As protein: CASRPTGAYEQYF.

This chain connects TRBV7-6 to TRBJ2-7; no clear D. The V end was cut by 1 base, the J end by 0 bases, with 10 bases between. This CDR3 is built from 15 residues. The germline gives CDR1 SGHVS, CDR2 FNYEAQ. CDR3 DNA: TGTGCCAGCAGCTTAGAGGGCCCCGCCTCCTACGAGCAGTACTTC. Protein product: CASSLEGPASYEQYF.

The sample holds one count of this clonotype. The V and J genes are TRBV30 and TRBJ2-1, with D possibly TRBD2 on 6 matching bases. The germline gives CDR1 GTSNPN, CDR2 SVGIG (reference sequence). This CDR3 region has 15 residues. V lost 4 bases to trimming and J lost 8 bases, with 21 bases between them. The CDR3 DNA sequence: TGTGCCTGGATTCCTGGGGGGAGCTCCGACCATGAGCAGTTCTTC. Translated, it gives CAWIPGGSSDHEQFF.

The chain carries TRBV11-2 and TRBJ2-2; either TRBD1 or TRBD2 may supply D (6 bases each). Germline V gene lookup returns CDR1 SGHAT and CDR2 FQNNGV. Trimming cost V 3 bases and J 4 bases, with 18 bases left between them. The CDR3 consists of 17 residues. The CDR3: CASSFDRRGLRTGELFF. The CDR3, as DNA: TGTGCCAGCAGCTTTGACAGGAGGGGCTTGCGCACCGGGGAGCTGTTTTTT.

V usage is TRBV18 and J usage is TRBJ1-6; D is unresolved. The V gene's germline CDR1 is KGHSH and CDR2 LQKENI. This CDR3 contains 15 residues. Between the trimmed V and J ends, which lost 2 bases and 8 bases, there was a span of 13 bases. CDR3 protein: CASSPKEGLDSPLHF. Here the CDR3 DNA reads TGTGCCAGCTCACCAAAGGAGGGCCTGGATTCACCCCTCCACTTT. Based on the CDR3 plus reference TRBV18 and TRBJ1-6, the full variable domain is NAGVMQNPRHLVRRRGQEARLRCSPMKGHSHVYWYRQLPEEGLKFMVYLQKENIIDESGMPKERFSAEFPKEGPSILRIQQVVRGDSAAYFCASSPKEGLDSPLHFGNGTRLTVT.

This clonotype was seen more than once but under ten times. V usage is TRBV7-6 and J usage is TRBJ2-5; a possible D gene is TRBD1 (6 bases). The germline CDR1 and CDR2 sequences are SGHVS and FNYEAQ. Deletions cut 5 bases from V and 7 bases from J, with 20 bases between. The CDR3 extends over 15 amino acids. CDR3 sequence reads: CASSPAQGARGTQYF. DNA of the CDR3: TGTGCCAGCAGCCCGGCCCAGGGTGCCAGGGGGACCCAGTACTTC.

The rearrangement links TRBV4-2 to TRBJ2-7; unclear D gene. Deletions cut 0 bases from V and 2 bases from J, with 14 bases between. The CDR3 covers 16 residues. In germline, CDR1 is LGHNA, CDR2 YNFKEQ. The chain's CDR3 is CASSQETLELPYEQYF. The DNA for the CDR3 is TGTGCCAGCAGCCAAGAAACCTTGGAATTGCCCTACGAGCAGTACTTC.

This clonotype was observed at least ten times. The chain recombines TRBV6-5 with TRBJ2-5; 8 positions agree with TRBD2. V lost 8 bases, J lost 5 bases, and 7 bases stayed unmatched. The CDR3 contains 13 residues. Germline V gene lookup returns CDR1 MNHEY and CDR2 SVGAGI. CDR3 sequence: CASRAGGVETQYF. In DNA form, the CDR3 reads TGTGCCAGCCGTGCGGGGGGCGTGGAGACCCAGTACTTC.

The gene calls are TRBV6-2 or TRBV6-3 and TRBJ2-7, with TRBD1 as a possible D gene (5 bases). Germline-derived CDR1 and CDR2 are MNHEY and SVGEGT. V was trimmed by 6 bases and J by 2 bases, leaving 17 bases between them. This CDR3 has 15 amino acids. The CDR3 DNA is TGTGCCAGCAGCCCGCCTATAGAGACAGCCTACGAGCAGTACTTC. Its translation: CASSPPIETAYEQYF.

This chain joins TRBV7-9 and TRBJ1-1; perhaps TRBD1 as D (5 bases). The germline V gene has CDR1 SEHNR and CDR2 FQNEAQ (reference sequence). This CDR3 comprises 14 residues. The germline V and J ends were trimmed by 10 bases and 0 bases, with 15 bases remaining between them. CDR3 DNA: TGTGCCACTATTAACGGGGGGATGAACACTGAAGCTTTCTTT. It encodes CATINGGMNTEAFF.

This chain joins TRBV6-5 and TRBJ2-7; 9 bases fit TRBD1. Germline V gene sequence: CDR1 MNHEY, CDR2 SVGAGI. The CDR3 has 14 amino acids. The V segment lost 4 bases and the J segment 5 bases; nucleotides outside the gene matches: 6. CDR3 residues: CASSSGTGYHEQYF. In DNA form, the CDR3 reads TGTGCCAGCAGTTCCGGGACAGGGTATCACGAGCAGTACTTC.

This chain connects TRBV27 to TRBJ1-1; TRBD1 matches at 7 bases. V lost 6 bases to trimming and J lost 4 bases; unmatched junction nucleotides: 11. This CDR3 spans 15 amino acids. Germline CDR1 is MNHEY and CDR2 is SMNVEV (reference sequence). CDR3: CASSSRQGMATEAFF. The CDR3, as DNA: TGTGCCAGCAGCTCTCGACAGGGAATGGCCACTGAAGCTTTCTTT.

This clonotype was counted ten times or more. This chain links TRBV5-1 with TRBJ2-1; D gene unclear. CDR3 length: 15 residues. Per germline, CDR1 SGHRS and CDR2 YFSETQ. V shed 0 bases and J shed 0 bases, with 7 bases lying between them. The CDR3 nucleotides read TGCGCCAGCAGCTTGGGATCTTCCTCCTACAATGAGCAGTTCTTC. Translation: CASSLGSSSYNEQFF. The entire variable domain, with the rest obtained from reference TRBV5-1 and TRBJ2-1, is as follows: KAGVTQTPRYLIKTRGQQVTLSCSPISGHRSVSWYQQTPGQGLQFLFEYFSETQRNKGNFPGRFSGRQFSNSRSEMNVSTLELGDSALYLCASSLGSSSYNEQFFGPGTRLTVL.

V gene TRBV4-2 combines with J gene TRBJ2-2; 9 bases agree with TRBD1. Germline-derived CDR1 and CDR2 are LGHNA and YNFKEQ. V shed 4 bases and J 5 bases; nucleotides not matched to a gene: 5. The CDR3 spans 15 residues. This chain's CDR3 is CASSPRQGGTGELFF. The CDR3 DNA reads TGTGCCAGCAGCCCCCGACAGGGGGGTACCGGGGAGCTGTTTTTT.

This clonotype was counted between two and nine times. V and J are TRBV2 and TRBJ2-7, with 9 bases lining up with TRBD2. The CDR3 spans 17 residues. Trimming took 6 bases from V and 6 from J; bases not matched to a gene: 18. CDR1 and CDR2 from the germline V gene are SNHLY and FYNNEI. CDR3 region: CASRRAGTSRTTSEQYF. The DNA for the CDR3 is TGTGCCAGCAGGCGGGCCGGGACTAGCCGGACGACATCCGAGCAGTACTTC.

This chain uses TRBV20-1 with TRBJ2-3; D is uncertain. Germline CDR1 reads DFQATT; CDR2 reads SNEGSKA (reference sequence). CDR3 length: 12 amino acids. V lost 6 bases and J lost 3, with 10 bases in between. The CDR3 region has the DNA TGCAGTGCACTCGTAGGGACAGATACGCAGTATTTT. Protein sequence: CSALVGTDTQYF.

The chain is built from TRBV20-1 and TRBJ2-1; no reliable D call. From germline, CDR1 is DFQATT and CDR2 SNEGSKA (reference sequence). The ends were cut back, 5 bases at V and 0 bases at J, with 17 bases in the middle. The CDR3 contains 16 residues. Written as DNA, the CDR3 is TGCAGTGCTGAGACCGCACCCCTAAACTCCTACAATGAGCAGTTCTTC. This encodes CSAETAPLNSYNEQFF.